The rows below give T cell receptor beta chains drawn from one sample of a study of T cell repertoires in cytomegalovirus infection. TCRdb re-called the reads with MiXCR, one entry per CDR3 protein. This table has approximately 200,000 distinct CDR3 sequences, 20% to 25% appearing once. Sequencing was performed on CD8+ T cells from PBMCs. The receptor source for this set is a human donor in good health (CMV status not recorded). Some clones in this sample may be carry-over from other donors' samples. Each CDR3 is given without its conserved first and last residue. The order of the fields is V gene, clone size, CDR3 protein. Expanded clones get a size class; other rows say once, few or many, or leave the size out.

V: TRBV14
size: many
CDR3: ASSQLAGGLYNEQF

V: TRBV5-1
size: -
CDR3: ASSRRVAEMNTEAF

V: TRBV2
size: many
CDR3: ASSEGTGWDEQY

V: TRBV28
size: few
CDR3: ASNPRGGGDTDTQY

V: TRBV7-8
size: many
CDR3: ASSLTGADYGYT

V: TRBV4-1
size: -
CDR3: ASSPTGDNTEAF

V: TRBV4-1
size: few
CDR3: ASSPTPLLNTEAF

V: TRBV20-1
size: few
CDR3: SADTGSSYEQY

V: TRBV28
size: -
CDR3: ASSLPLGNYGYT

V: TRBV20-1
size: -
CDR3: SARRRDSLEQY

V: TRBV7-9
size: -
CDR3: ASSHREHTEAF

V: TRBV7-6
size: -
CDR3: ASSFGTNGELF

V: TRBV6-5
size: once
CDR3: ASSYSIRREQY

V: TRBV7-8
size: many
CDR3: ASSSRREGSTEAF

V: TRBV4-1
size: few
CDR3: ASSQAWTAAYEQY